Listed below are T cell receptor beta chains from one sample, sequenced in a study of tumor and adjacent non-tumor tissue in lung cancer. TCRdb re-derived calls from the multiplex PCR reads in MiXCR, one entry per CDR3 protein. The table has 40,000 to 45,000 distinct CDR3 sequences, 60% seen once; the top ten hold about 50%. Sequencing was performed on distant non-tumor lung tissue. The receptor source for this set is a man in his fifties or sixties with non-small cell lung cancer. CDR3s include the opening cysteine and the closing phenylalanine or tryptophan. A D gene is named only where the DNA matches it firmly. Clone size appears in some rows only: once, few, many, or a class for an expanded clone.

v_call: TRBV6-4
clone_size: -
j_call: TRBJ2-3
d_call: TRBD2
cdr3_nt: TGTGCCAACAGTGAAGGGACTAGGCCCCATTTTACGCAGTATTTT
cdr3_aa: CANSEGTRPHFTQYF

v_call: TRBV30
clone_size: many
j_call: TRBJ2-6
d_call: -
cdr3_nt: TGTGCCTGGTCCACCCCGTACGTCTCTGGGGCCAACGTCCTGACTTTC
cdr3_aa: CAWSTPYVSGANVLTF

v_call: TRBV4-1
clone_size: many
j_call: TRBJ1-1
d_call: -
cdr3_nt: TGCGCCAGCAGCCAAGGAAGGGGACTGAACACTGAAGCTTTCTTT
cdr3_aa: CASSQGRGLNTEAFF

v_call: TRBV12-3/TRBV12-4
clone_size: -
j_call: TRBJ2-2
d_call: -
cdr3_nt: TGTGCCAGCAGGAAGCAGCGGTCTAACACCGGGGAGCTGTTTTTT
cdr3_aa: CASRKQRSNTGELFF

v_call: TRBV20-1
clone_size: few
j_call: TRBJ2-7
d_call: TRBD2
cdr3_nt: TGCAGTGCTAGAGATGCGGGGGGACCGACTGGCTCCCACGAGCAGTACTTC
cdr3_aa: CSARDAGGPTGSHEQYF

v_call: TRBV6-1
clone_size: many
j_call: TRBJ1-5
d_call: TRBD1
cdr3_nt: TGTGCCAGCAGTGACATGGGCAGGGGGCCGCCCCAGCATTTT
cdr3_aa: CASSDMGRGPPQHF

v_call: TRBV4-1
clone_size: many
j_call: TRBJ1-5
d_call: -
cdr3_nt: TGCGCCAGCAGCCCCCAAACCCAGCATTTT
cdr3_aa: CASSPQTQHF

v_call: TRBV29-1
clone_size: -
j_call: TRBJ2-2
d_call: TRBD2
cdr3_nt: TGCAGCGTTGACTATGGGGGAGGGAACGGCGGGGAGCTGTTTTTT
cdr3_aa: CSVDYGGGNGGELFF

v_call: TRBV6-5
clone_size: many
j_call: TRBJ1-1
d_call: TRBD1
cdr3_nt: TGTGCCAGCAGTTGGGGGACAGGGAGGAGAACTGAAGCTTTCTTT
cdr3_aa: CASSWGTGRRTEAFF

v_call: TRBV7-8
clone_size: -
j_call: TRBJ2-1
d_call: TRBD2
cdr3_nt: TGTGCCAACAGCACTAGCGTGGACTCCTACAGTGAGCAGTTCTTC
cdr3_aa: CANSTSVDSYSEQFF

v_call: TRBV5-1
clone_size: few
j_call: TRBJ2-7
d_call: -
cdr3_nt: TGCGCCAGCAGCACCGGGATGAGCTCCTACGAGCAGTACTTC
cdr3_aa: CASSTGMSSYEQYF

v_call: TRBV6-5
clone_size: -
j_call: TRBJ2-3
d_call: TRBD2
cdr3_nt: TGTGCCAGCAGTTACACTAACGGGGGGGCAGATATGCAGTATTTT
cdr3_aa: CASSYTNGGADMQYF

v_call: TRBV18
clone_size: -
j_call: TRBJ2-7
d_call: TRBD1
cdr3_nt: TGTGCCAGCTCACCGGGCGACAGGGACTACGAGCAGTACTTC
cdr3_aa: CASSPGDRDYEQYF

v_call: TRBV29-1
clone_size: many
j_call: TRBJ2-5
d_call: TRBD2
cdr3_nt: TGCAGCGCTCCCCCGGTGGTAGCGGGAGGAGAGACCCAGTACTTC
cdr3_aa: CSAPPVVAGGETQYF

v_call: TRBV29-1
clone_size: -
j_call: TRBJ1-1
d_call: -
cdr3_nt: TGCAGCGTTTCTCAGGTCACCGATGCTTTCTTT
cdr3_aa: CSVSQVTDAFF

v_call: TRBV7-2
clone_size: many
j_call: TRBJ2-1
d_call: TRBD2
cdr3_nt: TGTGCCAGCAGCGAGAGCGGGGTCCCGGGGGTGGAGCAGTTCTTC
cdr3_aa: CASSESGVPGVEQFF

v_call: TRBV6-6
clone_size: -
j_call: TRBJ2-7
d_call: -
cdr3_nt: TGTGCTAGCAGTTACGTGGGGAATTATAACTACGAGCAGTACTTC
cdr3_aa: CASSYVGNYNYEQYF

v_call: TRBV7-8
clone_size: -
j_call: TRBJ1-5
d_call: -
cdr3_nt: TGTGCCAATAGCTTAGCGGGCAGGGTGGGGGTTCAGCCCCAGCATTTT
cdr3_aa: CANSLAGRVGVQPQHF

v_call: TRBV4-1
clone_size: many
j_call: TRBJ2-2
d_call: -
cdr3_nt: TGCGCCAGCAGCCAAGATCGAAGCGGGTGGAACACCGGGGAGCTGTTTTTT
cdr3_aa: CASSQDRSGWNTGELFF